This is a list of T cell receptor beta chains from one sample in a study of blood T cell repertoires in COVID-19. Clones were sequenced by immunoSEQ multiplex PCR, and TCRdb holds only the in-frame ones, with some missing. Of fewer than 400,000 clones listed, 80% to 90% are singletons. Source material: PBMCs or T cells enriched from blood (not recorded which). The source is a man aged 30-40 years who had recovered from COVID-19. CDR3s include the opening cysteine and the closing phenylalanine or tryptophan. A D gene is named only where the DNA matches it firmly.

d_gene: TRBD1; j_gene: TRBJ1-1; v_gene: TRBV15; CDR3aa: CATSRWGQGTEAFF
d_gene: .; j_gene: TRBJ2-1; v_gene: TRBV2; CDR3aa: CASSEGFRYNEQFF
d_gene: TRBD2; j_gene: TRBJ2-3; v_gene: TRBV7-6; CDR3aa: CASSAKPPGLAGGSTDTQYF
d_gene: TRBD2; j_gene: TRBJ2-3; v_gene: TRBV6-5; CDR3aa: CASSLGGDTQYF
d_gene: .; j_gene: TRBJ2-7; v_gene: TRBV7-2; CDR3aa: CASSLGVAGTYEQYF
d_gene: .; j_gene: TRBJ2-7; v_gene: TRBV3-1/TRBV3-2; CDR3aa: CASSQEGRGDEQYF
d_gene: TRBD2; j_gene: TRBJ2-7; v_gene: TRBV5-1; CDR3aa: CASSLGSGDSYEQYF
d_gene: TRBD2; j_gene: TRBJ2-2; v_gene: TRBV11-2; CDR3aa: CASSLATSPTGELFF
d_gene: .; j_gene: TRBJ1-3; v_gene: TRBV6-5; CDR3aa: CASSYSQDTIYF
d_gene: .; j_gene: TRBJ2-5; v_gene: TRBV14; CDR3aa: CASSQDSVQETQYF
d_gene: .; j_gene: TRBJ2-7; v_gene: TRBV5-4; CDR3aa: CASSMDGYEQYF
d_gene: TRBD1; j_gene: TRBJ2-6; v_gene: TRBV2; CDR3aa: CASRVQGTGANVLTF
d_gene: TRBD2; j_gene: TRBJ2-1; v_gene: TRBV11-2; CDR3aa: CASSLLRLAGFNEQFF
d_gene: .; j_gene: TRBJ2-1; v_gene: TRBV18; CDR3aa: CASSPPGLGSYNEQFF
d_gene: .; j_gene: TRBJ1-3; v_gene: TRBV29-1; CDR3aa: CSVEGVGGFSGNTIYF
d_gene: .; j_gene: TRBJ1-4; v_gene: TRBV21-1; CDR3aa: CASSYLGQFNEKLFF
d_gene: .; j_gene: TRBJ2-5; v_gene: TRBV7-2; CDR3aa: CASSLAVGQRSAQYF
d_gene: .; j_gene: TRBJ2-3; v_gene: TRBV18; CDR3aa: CASSPSTSLLGTQYF
d_gene: .; j_gene: TRBJ2-2; v_gene: TRBV5-4; CDR3aa: CASSAPGNTGELFF
d_gene: TRBD1; j_gene: TRBJ2-7; v_gene: TRBV27; CDR3aa: CASSLVIGTGGASSYEQYF
d_gene: .; j_gene: TRBJ2-1; v_gene: TRBV18; CDR3aa: CASSPRHSEDNEQFF
d_gene: .; j_gene: TRBJ2-3; v_gene: TRBV2; CDR3aa: CASSATGGTDTQYF
d_gene: TRBD1; j_gene: TRBJ1-2; v_gene: TRBV9; CDR3aa: CASSIGQGAMNYGYTF
d_gene: TRBD1; j_gene: TRBJ1-3; v_gene: TRBV7-8; CDR3aa: CASSSRGGAGNTIYF
d_gene: TRBD2; j_gene: TRBJ2-5; v_gene: TRBV24-1; CDR3aa: CATSDFGLAGGNQETQYF
d_gene: .; j_gene: TRBJ1-2; v_gene: TRBV18; CDR3aa: CASSPLQGNYGYTF
d_gene: TRBD2; j_gene: TRBJ2-3; v_gene: TRBV18; CDR3aa: CASSPGGGASTDTQYF
d_gene: .; j_gene: TRBJ1-2; v_gene: TRBV25-1; CDR3aa: CASSQGRGYTF
d_gene: TRBD1; j_gene: TRBJ1-2; v_gene: TRBV7-2; CDR3aa: CASSLATGARGYTF
d_gene: TRBD1; j_gene: TRBJ1-1; v_gene: TRBV5-1; CDR3aa: CASSTGTGHTEAFF
d_gene: .; j_gene: TRBJ2-7; v_gene: TRBV5-1; CDR3aa: CASSLASSWEQYF
d_gene: .; j_gene: TRBJ1-3; v_gene: TRBV6-5; CDR3aa: CASSWTVSGNTIYF
d_gene: .; j_gene: TRBJ1-5; v_gene: TRBV19; CDR3aa: CASSISTGRVGQPQHF
d_gene: .; j_gene: TRBJ1-2; v_gene: TRBV12-3/TRBV12-4; CDR3aa: CASSFGQGRAPTF
d_gene: .; j_gene: TRBJ1-2; v_gene: TRBV18; CDR3aa: CASSPQRQGTLYGYTF
d_gene: TRBD1; j_gene: TRBJ2-7; v_gene: TRBV14; CDR3aa: CASSQAGQGTYEQYF